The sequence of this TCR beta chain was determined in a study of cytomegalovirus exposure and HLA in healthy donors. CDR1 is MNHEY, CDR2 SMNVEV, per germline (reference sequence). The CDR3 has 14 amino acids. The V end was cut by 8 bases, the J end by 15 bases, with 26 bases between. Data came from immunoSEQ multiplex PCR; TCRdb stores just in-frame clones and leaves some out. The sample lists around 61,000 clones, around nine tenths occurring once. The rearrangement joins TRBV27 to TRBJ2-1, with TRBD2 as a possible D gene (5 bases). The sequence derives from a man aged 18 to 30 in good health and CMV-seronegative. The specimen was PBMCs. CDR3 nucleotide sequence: TGTGCCAGCCCTTGTAGCACCACTAGGAGGTGTCTGTTCTTC. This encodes CASPCSTTRRCLFF.